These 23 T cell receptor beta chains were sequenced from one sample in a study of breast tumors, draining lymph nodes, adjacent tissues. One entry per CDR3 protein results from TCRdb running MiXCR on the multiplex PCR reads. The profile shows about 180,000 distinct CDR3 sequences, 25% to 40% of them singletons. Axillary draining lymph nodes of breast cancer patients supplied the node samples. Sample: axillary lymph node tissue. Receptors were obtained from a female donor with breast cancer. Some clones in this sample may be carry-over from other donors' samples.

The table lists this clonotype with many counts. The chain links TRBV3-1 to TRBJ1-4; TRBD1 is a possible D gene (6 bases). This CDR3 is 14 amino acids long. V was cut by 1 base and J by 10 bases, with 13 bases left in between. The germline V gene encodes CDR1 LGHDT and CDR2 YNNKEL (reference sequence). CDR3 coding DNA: TGTGCCAGCAGCCAAGCGGCAGGGGTAGGAAAACTGTTTTTT. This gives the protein CASSQAAGVGKLFF.

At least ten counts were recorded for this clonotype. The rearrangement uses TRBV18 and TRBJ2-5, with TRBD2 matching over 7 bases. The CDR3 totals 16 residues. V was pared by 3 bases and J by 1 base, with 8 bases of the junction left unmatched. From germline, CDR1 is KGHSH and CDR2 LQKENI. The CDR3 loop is CASSPVWEGAQETQYF. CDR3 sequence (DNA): TGTGCCAGCTCACCCGTTTGGGAGGGTGCCCAAGAGACCCAGTACTTC.

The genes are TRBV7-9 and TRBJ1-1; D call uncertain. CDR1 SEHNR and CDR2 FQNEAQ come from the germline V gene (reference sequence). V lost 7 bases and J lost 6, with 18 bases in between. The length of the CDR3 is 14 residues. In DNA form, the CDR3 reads TGTGCCAGCATAACCGGGCCAGCAATTGCTGAAGCTTTCTTT. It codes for CASITGPAIAEAFF.

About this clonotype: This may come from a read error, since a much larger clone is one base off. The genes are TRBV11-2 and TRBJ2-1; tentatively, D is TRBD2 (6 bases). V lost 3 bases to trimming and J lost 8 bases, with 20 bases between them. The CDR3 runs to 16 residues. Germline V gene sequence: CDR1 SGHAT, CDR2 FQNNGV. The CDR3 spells CASSFSSEWGVDEQFF. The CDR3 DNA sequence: TGTGCCAGCAGCTTTTCCTCGGAGTGGGGGGTCGATGAGCAGTTCTTC. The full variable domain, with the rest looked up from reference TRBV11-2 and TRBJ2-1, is EAGVAQSPRYKIIEKRQSVAFWCNPISGHATLYWYQQILGQGPKLLIQFQNNGVVDDSQLPKDRFSAERLKGVDSTLKIQPAKLEDSAVYLCASSFSSEWGVDEQFFGPGTRLTVL.

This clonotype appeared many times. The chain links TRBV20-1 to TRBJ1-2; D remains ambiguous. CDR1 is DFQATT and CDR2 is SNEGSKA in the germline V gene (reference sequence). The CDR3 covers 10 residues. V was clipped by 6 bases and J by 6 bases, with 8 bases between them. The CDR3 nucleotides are TGCAGTGCACTCATAAATGGCTACACCTTC. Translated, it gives CSALINGYTF.

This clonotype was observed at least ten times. This CDR3 reads CASSANDRTGSSYEQYF. The CDR3 region has the DNA TGTGCCAGCAGCGCCAACGATCGGACAGGGAGCTCCTACGAGCAGTACTTC. The genes are TRBV5-8 and TRBJ2-7; 8 bases map to TRBD1. V was pared by 4 bases and J by 0 bases, with 12 bases of the junction left unmatched. The CDR3 runs 17 residues. The germline gives CDR1 SGHTS, CDR2 YDEGEE.

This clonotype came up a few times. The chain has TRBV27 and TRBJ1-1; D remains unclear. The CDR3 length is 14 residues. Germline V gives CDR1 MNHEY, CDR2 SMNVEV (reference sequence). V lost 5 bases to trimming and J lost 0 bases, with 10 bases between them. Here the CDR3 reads CASSRAPVNTEAFF. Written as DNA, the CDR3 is TGTGCCAGCAGTAGGGCCCCAGTGAACACTGAAGCTTTCTTT.

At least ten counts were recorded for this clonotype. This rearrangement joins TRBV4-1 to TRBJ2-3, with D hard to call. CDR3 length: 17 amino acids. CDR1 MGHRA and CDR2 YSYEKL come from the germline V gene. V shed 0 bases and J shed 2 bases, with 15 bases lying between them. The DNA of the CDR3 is TGCGCCAGCAGCCAAGATCGCAGCAACCTATTCACAGATACGCAGTATTTT. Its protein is CASSQDRSNLFTDTQYF.

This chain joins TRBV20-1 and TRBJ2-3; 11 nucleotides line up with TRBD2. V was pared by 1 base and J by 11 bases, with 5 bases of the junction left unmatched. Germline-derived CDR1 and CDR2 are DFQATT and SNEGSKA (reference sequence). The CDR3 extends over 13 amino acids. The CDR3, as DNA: TGCAGTGCTAGAGCTAGCGGGAGGAATGAGCAGTATTTT. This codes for CSARASGRNEQYF.

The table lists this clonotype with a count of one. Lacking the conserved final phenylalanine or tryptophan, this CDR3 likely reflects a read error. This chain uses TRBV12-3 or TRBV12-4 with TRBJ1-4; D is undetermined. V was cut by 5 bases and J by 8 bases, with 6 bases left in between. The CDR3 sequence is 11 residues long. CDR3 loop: CASSLQEKLFL. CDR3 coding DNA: TGTGCCAGCAGTCTTCAGGAAAAACTGTTTCTT.

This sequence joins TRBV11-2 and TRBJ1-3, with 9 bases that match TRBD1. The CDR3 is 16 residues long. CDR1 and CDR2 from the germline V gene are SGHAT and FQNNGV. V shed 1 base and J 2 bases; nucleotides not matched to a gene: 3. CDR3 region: CASSLGTGAAGNTIYF. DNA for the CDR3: TGTGCCAGCAGCTTAGGGACAGGGGCTGCTGGAAACACCATATATTTT.

CDR3 sequence: CASSSDRVMAQYF. Written as DNA, the CDR3 is TGTGCCAGCAGCTCTGACAGGGTGATGGCCCAGTACTTC. V usage is TRBV7-2 and J usage is TRBJ2-5; 7 bases align to TRBD1. The CDR3 runs 13 residues. After removal of 4 bases from V and 9 bases from J, the junction contained 8 bases not matched to a gene. Germline assignment: CDR1 SGHTA and CDR2 FQGNSA.

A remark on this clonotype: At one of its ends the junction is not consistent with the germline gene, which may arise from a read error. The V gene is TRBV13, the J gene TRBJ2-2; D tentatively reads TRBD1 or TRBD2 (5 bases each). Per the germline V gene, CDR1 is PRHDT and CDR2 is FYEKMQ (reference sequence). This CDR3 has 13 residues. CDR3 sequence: CASSLGGTGEPFF. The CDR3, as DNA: TGTGCCAGCAGCTTAGGGGGGACCGGGGAGCCGTTTTTT.

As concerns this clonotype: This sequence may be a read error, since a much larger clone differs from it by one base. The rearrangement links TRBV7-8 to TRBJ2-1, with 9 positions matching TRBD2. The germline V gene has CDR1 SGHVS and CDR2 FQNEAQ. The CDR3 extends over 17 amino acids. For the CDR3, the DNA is TGTGCCAGCAGCGTGACTAGCGGACCTTGGGGCCACAATCAGCAGTTCTTC. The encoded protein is CASSVTSGPWGHNQQFF.

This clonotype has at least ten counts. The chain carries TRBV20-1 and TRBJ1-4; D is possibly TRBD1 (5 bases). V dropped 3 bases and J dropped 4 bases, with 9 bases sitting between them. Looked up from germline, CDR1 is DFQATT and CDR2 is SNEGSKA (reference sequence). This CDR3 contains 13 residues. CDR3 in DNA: TGCAGTGCTAGGGTCAGGGATAATGAAAAACTGTTTTTT. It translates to CSARVRDNEKLFF.

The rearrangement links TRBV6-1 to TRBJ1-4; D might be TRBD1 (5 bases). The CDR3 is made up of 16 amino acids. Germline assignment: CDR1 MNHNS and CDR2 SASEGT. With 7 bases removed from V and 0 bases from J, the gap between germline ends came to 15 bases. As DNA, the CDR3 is TGTGCCAGCAATAAGGGCAGGGTGTCAACTAATGAAAAACTGTTTTTT. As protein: CASNKGRVSTNEKLFF.

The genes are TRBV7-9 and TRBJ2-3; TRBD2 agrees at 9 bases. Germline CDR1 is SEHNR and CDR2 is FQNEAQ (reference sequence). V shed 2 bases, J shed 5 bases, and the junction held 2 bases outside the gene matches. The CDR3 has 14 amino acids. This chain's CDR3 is CASSLLAGRDTQYF. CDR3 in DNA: TGTGCCAGCAGCTTACTAGCGGGGAGAGATACGCAGTATTTT. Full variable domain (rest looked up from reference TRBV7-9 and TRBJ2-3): DTGVSQNPRHKITKRGQNVTFRCDPISEHNRLYWYRQTLGQGPEFLTYFQNEAQLEKSRLLSDRFSAERPKGSFSTLEIQRTEQGDSAMYLCASSLLAGRDTQYFGPGTRLTVL.

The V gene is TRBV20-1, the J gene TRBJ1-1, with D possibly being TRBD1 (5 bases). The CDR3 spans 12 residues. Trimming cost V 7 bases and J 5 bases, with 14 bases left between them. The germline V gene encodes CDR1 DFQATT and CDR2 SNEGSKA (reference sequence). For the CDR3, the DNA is TGCAGTGTTACGCAGGGCGGGACTGAAGCTTTCTTT. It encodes CSVTQGGTEAFF.

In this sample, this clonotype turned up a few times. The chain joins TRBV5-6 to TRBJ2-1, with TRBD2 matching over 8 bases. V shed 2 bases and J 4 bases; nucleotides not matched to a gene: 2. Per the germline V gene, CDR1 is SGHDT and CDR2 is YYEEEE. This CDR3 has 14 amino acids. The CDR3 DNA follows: TGTGCCAGCAGCTTCCGGGAGGGGTACAATGAGCAGTTCTTC. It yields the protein CASSFREGYNEQFF.

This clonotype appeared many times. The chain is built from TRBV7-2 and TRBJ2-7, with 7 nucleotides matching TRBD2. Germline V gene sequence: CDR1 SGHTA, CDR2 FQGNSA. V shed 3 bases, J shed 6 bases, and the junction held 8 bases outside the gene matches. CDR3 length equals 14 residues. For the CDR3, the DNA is TGTGCCAGCAGCTTCTCCGGGGGGAACAGCGAGCAGTACTTC. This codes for CASSFSGGNSEQYF.

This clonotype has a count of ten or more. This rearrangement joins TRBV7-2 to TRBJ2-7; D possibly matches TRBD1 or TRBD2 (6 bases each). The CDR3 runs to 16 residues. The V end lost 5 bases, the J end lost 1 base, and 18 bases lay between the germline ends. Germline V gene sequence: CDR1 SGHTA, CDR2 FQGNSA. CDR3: CASSLWGASSSYEQYF. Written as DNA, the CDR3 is TGTGCCAGCAGCCTCTGGGGGGCTTCATCATCCTACGAGCAGTACTTC.

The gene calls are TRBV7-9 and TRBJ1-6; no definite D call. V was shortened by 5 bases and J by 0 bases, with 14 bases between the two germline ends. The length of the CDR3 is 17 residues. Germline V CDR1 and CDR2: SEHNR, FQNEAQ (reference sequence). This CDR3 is CASSPGRESSYNSPLHF. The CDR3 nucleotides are TGTGCCAGCAGCCCGGGTAGGGAGAGCTCCTATAATTCACCCCTCCACTTT.

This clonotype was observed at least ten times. The CDR3 DNA is TGTGCCAGCAGCTTAAGAAGGGATCCGTTCTGGACAGGGAAGAACACCATATATTTT. This sequence encodes CASSLRRDPFWTGKNTIYF. V usage is TRBV7-3 and J usage is TRBJ1-3; 8 bases match TRBD1. The CDR3 extends over 19 amino acids. The V gene's germline CDR1 is SGHTA and CDR2 FQGTGA. V lost 1 base, J lost 7 bases, and 18 bases stayed unmatched.